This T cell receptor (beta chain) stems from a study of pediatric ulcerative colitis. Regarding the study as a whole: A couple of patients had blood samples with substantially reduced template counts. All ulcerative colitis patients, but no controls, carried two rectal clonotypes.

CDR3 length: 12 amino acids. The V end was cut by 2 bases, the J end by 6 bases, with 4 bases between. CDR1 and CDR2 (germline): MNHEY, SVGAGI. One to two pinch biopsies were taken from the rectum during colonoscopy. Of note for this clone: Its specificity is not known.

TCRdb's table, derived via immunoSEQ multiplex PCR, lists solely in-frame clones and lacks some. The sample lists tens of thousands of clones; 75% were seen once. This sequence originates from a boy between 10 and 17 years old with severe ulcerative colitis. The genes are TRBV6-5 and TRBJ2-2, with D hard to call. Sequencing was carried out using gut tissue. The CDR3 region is CASSYGSGELFF. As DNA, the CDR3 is TGTGCCAGCAGTTACGGGTCCGGGGAGCTGTTTTTT.